This T cell receptor (beta chain) was found in a study of cytomegalovirus exposure and HLA in healthy donors. The V end lost 4 bases, the J end lost 0 bases, and 7 bases lay between the germline ends. The germline CDR1 and CDR2 sequences are SEHNR and FQNEAQ (reference sequence). The CDR3 loop spans 14 amino acids. General study findings and limits: Published work reported that the classifier diagnosed cytomegalovirus status with high specificity and sensitivity. Presence/absence analyses rested on an assumption that sequencing depth was roughly uniform across donors. In a later analysis, specific HLA alleles were associated with about 18,000 TCR beta sequences at a 0.05 false discovery rate. In a later analysis, an Asian-associated ancestry cluster reportedly showed fewer N-insertions than the roughly 700-donor mean.

This clone was detected only once. The antigen is undetermined. The study ran its PCR with 60 Vbeta and 13 Jbeta primers. Measured with immunoSEQ multiplex PCR; TCRdb has only the in-frame clones, and not every one. The sample contains around 120,000 clones, about 79% of which appear only once. Sequencing was carried out using PBMCs. This clonotype originated in a middle-aged man in good health and CMV-seronegative. The rearrangement links TRBV7-9 to TRBJ1-3; D is unclear. CDR3 nucleotides: TGTGCCAGCAGCTCAGGATTCTCTGGAAACACCATATATTTT. Its translation: CASSSGFSGNTIYF.